The 7 T cell receptor beta chains reported below all come from one sample, sequenced in a study of cytomegalovirus exposure and HLA in healthy donors. 13 Jbeta primers and 60 Vbeta primers were used for the PCR. TCRdb's copy holds only in-frame clones and misses some; the assay was immunoSEQ multiplex PCR. The table shows around 110,000 clones, with around four fifths occurring only once. Sequenced input: PBMCs. These receptors were taken from a man aged 30 to 39 in good health and CMV-seronegative.

This CDR3 reads CASSFRTDFSGNTIYF. CDR3 sequence (DNA): TGCGCCAGCAGCTTCAGGACTGACTTCTCTGGAAACACCATATATTTT. The chain employs TRBV5-1 and TRBJ1-3; no clear D gene. The germline CDR1 and CDR2 sequences are SGHRS and YFSETQ. Trimming stripped 2 bases from V and 0 bases from J, with 12 bases between. The CDR3 runs to 16 residues.

The genes are TRBV5-1 and TRBJ2-2; possibly TRBD2 for D (6 bases). The germline V gene has CDR1 SGHRS and CDR2 YFSETQ. The CDR3 spans 14 residues. V lost 2 bases and J lost 6, with 11 bases in between. The CDR3 protein is CASSFGTDSGELFF. The CDR3 DNA is TGCGCCAGCAGCTTCGGGACTGACTCCGGGGAGCTGTTTTTT.

The chain has TRBV30 and TRBJ2-2; D gene unclear. Germline V gene data show CDR1 as GTSNPN and CDR2 as SVGIG (reference sequence). The CDR3 totals 16 residues. V lost 5 bases and J lost 0, with 16 bases in between. This chain's CDR3 is CAWGDVGGANTGELFF. The CDR3, as DNA: TGTGCCTGGGGAGACGTCGGCGGAGCGAACACCGGGGAGCTGTTTTTT.

This clone has only a few counts. The chain carries TRBV5-1 and TRBJ2-6; tentatively, D is TRBD1 (5 bases). The CDR3 sequence is 17 residues long. CDR1 and CDR2 (germline): SGHRS, YFSETQ. Trimming left V 1 base short and J 1 base short, with 12 bases between. The CDR3: CASSLIQAQSGANVLTF. DNA of the CDR3: TGCGCCAGCAGCTTGATACAGGCCCAGTCTGGGGCCAACGTCCTGACTTTC. The variable domain in full, completed from reference TRBV5-1 and TRBJ2-6, reads KAGVTQTPRYLIKTRGQQVTLSCSPISGHRSVSWYQQTPGQGLQFLFEYFSETQRNKGNFPGRFSGRQFSNSRSEMNVSTLELGDSALYLCASSLIQAQSGANVLTFGAGSRLTVL.

The rearrangement joins TRBV5-5 to TRBJ2-7, with D possibly TRBD1 on 5 matching bases. The CDR3 spans 16 residues. CDR1 and CDR2 from the germline V gene are SGHKS and YYEKEE (reference sequence). V lost 4 bases, J lost 3 bases, and 20 bases lay in between. The CDR3 region has the DNA TGTGCCAGCAGCCCGACCCCCTCTCAGGGTAACTACGAGCAGTACTTC. Its protein product is CASSPTPSQGNYEQYF.

About this clone itself: At one end the junction does not follow the germline gene, possibly because of a read error. The rearrangement links TRBV28 to TRBJ1-4; 11 bases map to TRBD1. Germline V lookup: CDR1 MDHEN, CDR2 SYDVKM. There are 14 residues in the CDR3. CDR3 bases: TGTGCCAGCAGTTTGATGGGACAGGGGGGCCCGAGCACGTTT. Its protein is CASSLMGQGGPSTF. The full variable domain, in which reference TRBV28 and TRBJ1-4 provide the parts outside the CDR3, is DVKVTQSSRYLVKRTGEKVFLECVQDMDHENMFWYRQDPGLGLRLIYFSYDVKMKEKGDIPEGYSVSREKKERFSLILESASTNQTSMYLCASSLMGQGGPSTFGSGTQLSVL.

The rearrangement links TRBV18 to TRBJ1-5; 9 positions match TRBD1. Germline lookup yields CDR1 KGHSH and CDR2 LQKENI. Unmatched junction bases numbered 10, after V lost 3 bases and J lost 7 bases. The CDR3 spans 16 residues. The chain's CDR3 is CASSPFTQGAEQPQHF. The DNA for the CDR3 is TGTGCCAGCTCACCCTTCACACAGGGGGCAGAACAGCCCCAGCATTTT.